This TCR beta chain was observed in a study of post-analysis software for immune sequencing data. Overall study context: Patients with relapsing-remitting, secondary progressive and progressive-relapsing multiple sclerosis courses were all represented.

Findings of the study overall: Samples from one preparation batch, clustered by F measure, grouped strongly together. Diversity measured as normalized Chao1 was significantly lower in multiple sclerosis patients than in controls. With TRBV5-6, TRBV5-1 and TRBV20-1 included, roughly five TRBV segments were more frequent in patients than in controls.

As regards this clonotype: The target antigen is unknown.

The authors incorporated unique molecular identifiers into the TCR beta cDNA libraries. Yield was roughly 500,000 cDNA molecules from approximately 0.91 to 9.4 million T cells. A single record per CDR3 protein comes from TCRdb applying MiXCR to the PCR reads. The sample has fewer than 850,000 distinct CDR3 sequences; just under 30% are singletons. Trimming left V 4 bases short and J 5 bases short, with 20 bases between. The CDR3 spans 15 residues. CDR1 and CDR2 (germline): DFQATT, SNEGSKA (reference sequence). The receptor was derived from a girl aged 5-17 years with multiple sclerosis. The V and J genes are TRBV20-1 and TRBJ2-5; the D gene is possibly TRBD2 (6 bases). The sequenced material came from blood. CDR3 in amino acids: CSAIPGTQKRETQYF. In nucleotides, the CDR3 is TGCAGTGCTATCCCCGGGACTCAGAAACGGGAGACCCAGTACTTC.